These 24 T cell receptor beta chains were sequenced from one sample in a study of T cell responses to AZD1222 COVID-19 vaccine. Using immunoSEQ multiplex PCR, the repertoire was profiled, and TCRdb retains in-frame clones only, with some absent. The sample includes roughly 140,000 clones, 90% of them seen just once. Sequenced here: peripheral blood, sampled 28 days after the second AZD1222 dose. The receptor set was obtained from an adult who received the AZD1222 COVID-19 vaccine.

In this sample, this clone turned up once. The chain couples TRBV19 to TRBJ1-5; D uncertain. The CDR3 length is 13 residues. Between the trimmed V and J ends, which lost 6 bases and 10 bases, there was a span of 16 bases. Germline V CDR1 and CDR2: LNHDA, SQIVND (reference sequence). CDR3 amino acids: CASRDLGTPPQHF. The CDR3 nucleotides are TGTGCCAGTAGGGATCTGGGAACCCCACCCCAGCATTTT.

This clone has more than one count but fewer than ten. The rearrangement uses TRBV5-1 and TRBJ1-2; D may be TRBD1 (5 bases). The CDR3 is 13 residues long. Trimming removed 2 bases from V and 3 bases from J, with 8 bases in between. CDR1 and CDR2 (germline): SGHRS, YFSETQ. CDR3 in amino acids: CASSFGTDYGYTF. The CDR3 DNA sequence: TGCGCCAGCAGCTTCGGGACGGACTATGGCTACACCTTC.

The chain carries TRBV6-5 and TRBJ2-7, with TRBD2 as a possible D gene (6 bases). This CDR3 has 11 residues. Trimming left V 6 bases short and J 6 bases short, with 9 bases between. CDR1 and CDR2 from the germline V gene are MNHEY and SVGAGI. In DNA, the CDR3 is TGTGCCAGCAGCCCCGGGGGCGAGCAGTACTTC. The encoded protein is CASSPGGEQYF.

V is TRBV5-1 and J is TRBJ2-7; 9 bases are shared with TRBD2. The CDR3 runs to 16 residues. J lost 4 bases, V lost 0 bases, and 8 bases had no gene match. CDR1 is SGHRS, CDR2 YFSETQ, per germline. The CDR3 nucleotides read TGCGCCAGCAGCTTGGCTCCGGGGGGACTAGCTTACGAGCAGTACTTC. It specifies CASSLAPGGLAYEQYF. Variable domain in full (rest from reference TRBV5-1 and TRBJ2-7): KAGVTQTPRYLIKTRGQQVTLSCSPISGHRSVSWYQQTPGQGLQFLFEYFSETQRNKGNFPGRFSGRQFSNSRSEMNVSTLELGDSALYLCASSLAPGGLAYEQYFGPGTRLTVT.

V usage is TRBV5-1 and J usage is TRBJ1-3; D not certain. Trimming pared 6 bases from V and 4 bases from J, leaving 11 bases between. The CDR3 runs to 13 residues. The germline CDR1 and CDR2 sequences are SGHRS and YFSETQ. The CDR3 loop reads CASTPEAGNTIYF. The CDR3 coding sequence is TGCGCCAGCACTCCGGAGGCCGGAAACACCATATATTTT.

This sequence joins TRBV12-5 and TRBJ2-1, with TRBD2 matching over 13 bases. The CDR3 contains 15 residues. Trimming at V came to 4 bases and at J to 8 bases, leaving 5 bases not matched to a gene. CDR1 and CDR2 from the germline V gene are LGHNT and FRNRAP. CDR3 sequence: CASGSTSGRAHEQFF. The CDR3, as DNA: TGTGCTAGTGGTTCCACTAGCGGGAGGGCCCATGAGCAGTTCTTC. Filled out from reference TRBV12-5 and TRBJ2-1, the complete variable domain reads DARVTQTPRHKVTEMGQEVTMRCQPILGHNTVFWYRQTMMQGLELLAYFRNRAPLDDSGMPKDRFSAEMPDATLATLKIQPSEPRDSAVYFCASGSTSGRAHEQFFGPGTRLTVL.

This rearrangement joins TRBV19 to TRBJ2-7; 8 bases match TRBD2. The CDR3 has 15 residues. The trim removed 7 bases at V and 3 bases at J, leaving 11 bases unmatched. Germline assignment: CDR1 LNHDA and CDR2 SQIVND (reference sequence). In DNA, the CDR3 is TGTGCCAGTATGGGTTTTGGTAGCGGGGACTACGAGCAGTACTTC. This translates into CASMGFGSGDYEQYF.

This clone was counted once. The chain has TRBV11-1 and TRBJ2-7, with D possibly TRBD1 on 5 matching bases. This CDR3 has 14 amino acids. Germline CDR1 SGHAT, CDR2 FQDESV (reference sequence). Trimming stripped 5 bases from V and 2 bases from J, with 13 bases between. CDR3 sequence reads: CASSPEQGTYEQYF. In DNA form, the CDR3 reads TGTGCCAGCAGCCCGGAGCAGGGCACCTACGAGCAGTACTTC. The full variable domain, with the rest looked up from reference TRBV11-1 and TRBJ2-7, is EAEVAQSPRYKITEKSQAVAFWCDPISGHATLYWYRQILGQGPELLVQFQDESVVDDSQLPKDRFSAERLKGVDSTLKIQPAELGDSAMYLCASSPEQGTYEQYFGPGTRLTVT.

The chain recombines TRBV11-2 with TRBJ2-7; unclear D gene. V was shortened by 5 bases and J by 2 bases, with 10 bases between the two germline ends. CDR1 is SGHAT, CDR2 FQNNGV, per germline. The CDR3 is 13 amino acids. The CDR3 protein is CASSLGTAYEQYF. The DNA for the CDR3 is TGTGCCAGCAGCCTCGGAACCGCCTACGAGCAGTACTTC.

This chain links TRBV4-2 with TRBJ1-1; D gene uncertain. The V and J ends lost 0 bases and 10 bases respectively, with 12 bases between them. This CDR3 is built from 13 residues. Germline V gene lookup returns CDR1 LGHNA and CDR2 YNFKEQ. The CDR3 nucleotides are TGTGCCAGCAGCCAAGATCGGAGATATACAGCTTTCTTT. Encoded protein: CASSQDRRYTAFF.

This sequence joins TRBV9 and TRBJ1-3, with 7 bases identical to TRBD1. Germline CDR1 and CDR2: SGDLS and YYNGEE. Trimming took 4 bases from V and 4 from J; bases not matched to a gene: 8. The CDR3 has 15 amino acids. The CDR3 DNA follows: TGTGCCAGCAGCTTAGGGGGCATCAGGGGAAACACCATATATTTT. Residues: CASSLGGIRGNTIYF.

This chain joins TRBV5-1 and TRBJ1-4, with 8 bases identical to TRBD1. Germline lookup yields CDR1 SGHRS and CDR2 YFSETQ. Unmatched junction bases numbered 3, after V lost 2 bases and J lost 6 bases. The CDR3 sequence is 14 residues long. CDR3 sequence reads: CASSLSGGYEKLFF. The CDR3 DNA reads as TGCGCCAGCAGCTTATCAGGGGGCTATGAAAAACTGTTTTTT.

This chain uses TRBV15 with TRBJ1-1; D uncertain. The length of the CDR3 is 13 residues. Trimming took 0 bases from V and 11 from J, leaving 13 bases between them. CDR1 LNHNV and CDR2 YYDKDF come from the germline V gene (reference sequence). CDR3 region: CATSRESLDGAFF. In nucleotides, the CDR3 is TGTGCCACCAGCAGAGAATCCCTAGATGGGGCTTTCTTT.

This clone was picked up a small number of times. This sequence joins TRBV7-8 and TRBJ2-1, with 8 bases identical to TRBD2. Germline trimming cut 5 bases from V and 4 bases from J; bases unmatched to any gene: 10. Germline loops: CDR1 SGHVS, CDR2 FQNEAQ. CDR3 size: 16 residues. The CDR3 DNA is TGTGCCAGCAGCCATGCCACTAGCGGTTATTACAATGAGCAGTTCTTC. Protein sequence: CASSHATSGYYNEQFF. Combining the CDR3 with reference TRBV7-8 and TRBJ2-1 gives the whole variable domain GAGVSQSPRYKVAKRGQDVALRCDPISGHVSLFWYQQALGQGPEFLTYFQNEAQLDKSGLPSDRFFAERPEGSVSTLKIQRTQQEDSAVYLCASSHATSGYYNEQFFGPGTRLTVL.

The J gene is TRBJ2-3, the V gene TRBV6-1; 10 bases are a match to TRBD1. The V segment lost 1 base and the J segment 0 bases; nucleotides outside the gene matches: 13. This CDR3 region has 20 residues. CDR1 is MNHNS and CDR2 is SASEGT in the germline V gene. The CDR3 spells CASSEGGGQGSLLSTDTQYF. In DNA, the CDR3 is TGTGCCAGCAGTGAAGGGGGGGGACAGGGGTCCCTCCTCAGCACAGATACGCAGTATTTT.

The genes are TRBV5-4 and TRBJ1-1, with D possibly being TRBD1 (5 bases). V was clipped by 2 bases and J by 6 bases, with 11 bases between them. Germline CDR1 is SGHNT and CDR2 is YYREEE (reference sequence). The CDR3 length is 13 residues. CDR3 nucleotides: TGTGCCAGCAGCTTAAAAGGGGATGCTGAAGCTTTCTTT. Its translation: CASSLKGDAEAFF.

This clone was seen a few times. This CDR3 is CASSLDLGSYNSPLHF. The CDR3, as DNA: TGTGCCAGCAGCTTAGATCTGGGGAGTTATAATTCACCCCTCCACTTT. The V gene is TRBV11-2, the J gene TRBJ1-6; D is unresolved. V lost 0 bases and J lost 4, with 10 bases in between. The CDR3 is 16 amino acids. Per the germline V gene, CDR1 is SGHAT and CDR2 is FQNNGV. Variable domain in full (rest from reference TRBV11-2 and TRBJ1-6): EAGVAQSPRYKIIEKRQSVAFWCNPISGHATLYWYQQILGQGPKLLIQFQNNGVVDDSQLPKDRFSAERLKGVDSTLKIQPAKLEDSAVYLCASSLDLGSYNSPLHFGNGTRLTVT.

By share, this clone counts as medium-sized. V usage is TRBV6-5 and J usage is TRBJ1-1, with D perhaps TRBD1 (5 bases). CDR1 is MNHEY, CDR2 SVGAGI, per germline. Trimming cost V 6 bases and J 0 bases, with 11 bases left between them. The CDR3 runs to 14 residues. The CDR3 DNA reads as TGTGCCAGCAGGGGACTGAATATGAACACTGAAGCTTTCTTT. Encoded protein: CASRGLNMNTEAFF.

The chain carries TRBV12-3 or TRBV12-4 and TRBJ1-2, with D possibly being TRBD1 (5 bases). CDR3 size: 11 residues. Trimming pared 11 bases from V and 8 bases from J, leaving 15 bases between. DNA of the CDR3: TGTGCCCAGCGGGTGGGGGAAGGCTACACCTTC. It codes for CAQRVGEGYTF.

The chain combines TRBV7-2 with TRBJ2-7; a weak D match, TRBD2 (5 bases). With 1 base removed from V and 4 bases from J, the gap between germline ends came to 20 bases. Germline V gene lookup returns CDR1 SGHTA and CDR2 FQGNSA. The CDR3 length is 17 residues. CDR3 protein: CASSLGPLGSGLYEQYF. The CDR3 DNA reads TGTGCCAGCAGCTTAGGTCCCCTGGGGAGCGGCTTGTACGAGCAGTACTTC. The whole variable domain, remainder taken from reference TRBV7-2 and TRBJ2-7, is GAGVSQSPSNKVTEKGKDVELRCDPISGHTALYWYRQSLGQGLEFLIYFQGNSAPDKSGLPSDRFSAERTGGSVSTLTIQRTQQEDSAVYLCASSLGPLGSGLYEQYFGPGTRLTVT.

This chain connects TRBV28 to TRBJ1-3; unclear D gene. The CDR3 runs 17 residues. The germline V gene encodes CDR1 MDHEN and CDR2 SYDVKM. Trimming shortened V by 5 bases and J by 1 base, and 18 bases separated the two germline ends. DNA of the CDR3: TGTGCCAGCAGTCCCGGCCGGAGAGGATGGTCTGGAAACACCATATATTTT. Protein: CASSPGRRGWSGNTIYF.

V usage is TRBV19 and J usage is TRBJ1-3, with no clear D. CDR3 length equals 12 residues. Germline assignment: CDR1 LNHDA and CDR2 SQIVND (reference sequence). V lost 6 bases to trimming and J lost 0 bases, with 3 bases between them. CDR3 protein: CASRSSGNTIYF. DNA for the CDR3: TGTGCCAGTAGAAGCTCTGGAAACACCATATATTTT.

This clone was seen many times. The rearrangement joins TRBV6-5 to TRBJ2-7, with D unclear. CDR1 is MNHEY and CDR2 is SVGAGI in the germline V gene. The CDR3 has 13 residues. Trimming took 6 bases from V and 5 from J, leaving 14 bases between them. Here the CDR3 reads CASRHLNPNEQYF. In nucleotides, the CDR3 is TGTGCCAGCAGGCATCTCAACCCCAACGAGCAGTACTTC.

The chain joins TRBV5-1 to TRBJ2-5, with 10 bases matching TRBD1. This CDR3 comprises 14 residues. Trimming at V came to 4 bases and at J to 4 bases, leaving 4 bases not matched to a gene. The germline V gene encodes CDR1 SGHRS and CDR2 YFSETQ. The CDR3 reads CASSTGQGRETQYF. For the CDR3, the DNA is TGCGCCAGCAGCACGGGACAGGGGCGAGAGACCCAGTACTTC.